This T cell receptor (beta chain) is from a study of T cells in Graves' hyperthyroidism and ophthalmopathy (dated by TCRdb to the late 2010s). As for the study more broadly: Peripheral blood samples were taken at the time of initial diagnosis, prior to any treatment. An independent validation cohort of under 20 hyperthyroidism patients and about 15 patients who later progressed to ophthalmopathy tested prospective prediction of ophthalmopathy. A discovery cohort of around 98 patients, about 40 with Graves' ophthalmopathy and about 60 with stable Graves' hyperthyroidism, was used to find distinguishing TCR V-J signatures. For training and testing, the 100 or so patients in the discovery cohort were randomly divided in a 7:3 ratio. In about 6 Graves' hyperthyroidism patients, the study also compared T-cell repertoires from thyroid tissue with T-cell repertoires from blood. Once sampling was done, hyperthyroidism patients were given methimazole at a starting dose of 30 mg daily, whereas ophthalmopathy patients were given high-dose intravenous methylprednisolone. The paper describes TCR Vbeta CDR3 sequencing of some 130 peripheral blood samples, made up of under 50 ophthalmopathy patients, some 76 hyperthyroidism patients and 17 progressor patients. Broader findings and caveats from the paper: Most expanded thyroid clonotypes (frequency above 0.001) were also detected in blood, a finding suggesting that blood repertoires may reflect thyroid immune responses. Sample size was not statistically predetermined, and investigators were not blinded to group allocation. In validation, progression to ophthalmopathy was predicted by the model with around 71% sensitivity and 72% to 85% specificity, a median of around 6.5 months before onset. Ophthalmopathy was separated from stable hyperthyroidism by a 13 V-J signature model, with about 86% sensitivity and roughly 81% specificity obtained in cross-validation and 80%/75% obtained in testing.

Amplification of TCR beta CDR3 regions was carried out from RNA transcripts. The TCR CDR3 was subjected to a first round of RT-PCR using the HTBI primer set and the Qiagen OneStep RT-PCR kit. Libraries were constructed in a second round of multiplex PCR, after which size selection and purification were performed. Paired-end sequencing of the libraries was performed with 100 bp reads on an Illumina HiSeq2000. Per the source publication's procedure: Raw data were processed with SOAPnuke, discarding reads with adapters, uncalled bases, mean Phred below 15, or no exact constant-primer or identifier match. COPE v1.2.5 was used to merge high-quality paired reads, and clonotypes were defined as unique nucleotide sequences. MiTCR v1.1 was used to align clonotypes to the IMGT TRBV, TRBD and TRBJ reference segments. Analysis was restricted to V-J combinations with a frequency above 0.0001, which covered roughly 99% of repertoires. A TCS score was defined as the ratio between F50 (clonal expansion) and ExV (chaos), using BLOSUM62-based TCRdist between CDR3 peptides within each V-J. Welch's t-statistics and random forest reduced roughly 540 V-J features to 13, which were used in a naive Bayes classifier (R e1071). TCRdb redid the processing of the public reads, applying fastp at Q25 and MiXCR, and retained in-frame beta chains. Every distinct CDR3 protein forms one entry, paired with its most common genes and DNA. TCRdb, rather than the study authors, made the V and J calls. This sample holds under 400,000 distinct CDR3 sequences; around 25% were observed only once. The biggest ten clones account for around four fifths of the sample.

Graves' hyperthyroidism was defined as stable when no progression to ophthalmopathy occurred over 18 months of follow-up. Hyperthyroidism patients were newly diagnosed, with disease duration under 2 months, and aged 18 to 65 years. Any patient with an uncontrolled infection, another autoimmune disease, pregnancy or lactation was excluded. Diagnoses relied on clinical symptoms, serum thyroxine and TRAb, thyroid ultrasound and orbital computed tomography. PBMCs were separated from approximately 10 ml of fresh peripheral blood using Ficoll-Paque density gradient centrifugation. Total RNA was extracted using Trizol reagent, and RNA quality was assessed on an Agilent 2100 Bioanalyzer. This clonotype was seen only a few times. What this receptor recognizes is not known. No much larger clone exists at a distance of one base, and base qualities are not known. Inclusive of the bounding cysteine and phenylalanine, the CDR3 is 15 residues long. Only the CDR3 region is kept as DNA, spanning 45 bases read in frame from base 1. V is cut by 3 bases and J by 2 bases, and the space between the germline ends is 14 bases. CDR1 SGHDN and CDR2 FVKESK are derived from the germline V gene.

The chain is assembled from TRBV14 and TRBJ2-7; TRBD1 might be the D gene, on 6 matching bases. The sequence was obtained from a man in his forties or fifties with Graves' hyperthyroidism. Sample: blood. The encoded CDR3 is CASSQRGTLTYEQYF. The bases are TGTGCCAGCAGCCAGAGGGGGACACTAACCTACGAGCAGTACTTC.